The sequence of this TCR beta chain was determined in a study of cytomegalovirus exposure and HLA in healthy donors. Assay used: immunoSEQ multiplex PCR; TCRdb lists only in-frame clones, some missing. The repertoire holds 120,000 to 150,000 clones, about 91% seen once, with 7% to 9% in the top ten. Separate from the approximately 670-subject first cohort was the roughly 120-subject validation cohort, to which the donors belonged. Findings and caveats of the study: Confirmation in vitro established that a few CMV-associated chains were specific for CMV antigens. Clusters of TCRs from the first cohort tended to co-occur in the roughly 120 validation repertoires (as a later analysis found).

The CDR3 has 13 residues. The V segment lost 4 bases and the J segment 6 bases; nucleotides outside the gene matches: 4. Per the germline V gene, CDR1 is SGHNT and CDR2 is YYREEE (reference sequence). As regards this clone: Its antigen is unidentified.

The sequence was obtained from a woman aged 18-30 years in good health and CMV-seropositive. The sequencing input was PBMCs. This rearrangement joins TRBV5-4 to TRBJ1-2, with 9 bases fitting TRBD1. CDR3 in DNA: TGTGCCAGCAGCCTGGACAGGGGTGATGGCTACACCTTC. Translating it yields CASSLDRGDGYTF.